This TCR beta chain was identified during a study of T cells after posttransplantation cyclophosphamide (dated by TCRdb to the mid-2010s). Background on the whole study: Using TRB sequencing, the study followed how the T cell repertoire reconstituted after myeloablative bone marrow transplantation in which posttransplantation cyclophosphamide served as GVHD prophylaxis. In 3 patients, TRB sequencing was also performed on up to roughly 3 more blood samples taken 2 to 5.2 years after transplant, and in 4 patients, pretransplant blood was also TRB-sequenced. Public TRB sequences were searched against a database of over 3,600 sequences associated with responses to pathogens, tumor antigens, self-antigens and alloantigens. Samples from around 40 PTCy-treated patients and approximately 15 related bone marrow donors of those patients were subjected to antigen receptor sequencing. Because TRA and TRB clonality correlated tightly in roughly nine samples, the subsequent TCR analyses were limited to TRB only. TRB sequencing was performed on blood from all 35 or so PTCy patients with 1-year posttransplant specimens. Points the paper makes about the study in general: Across about 40 patients, TRB clonality was highly associated with recipient CMV seropositivity and CMV reactivation, and diversity in PTCy patients was similar to diversity in CNI/methotrexate controls. The TRB repertoires of T cells infiltrating skin or GI tract showed only limited overlap with the TRB repertoires of T cells in blood. At 1-2 months, donor-recipient similarity was low but rose over the first year, and the later blood repertoires were often dominated by donor CD8+ memory clones.

TRB sequencing was run on genomic DNA with either the immunoSEQ assay at survey resolution or the hsTCRB kit. The paper's data handling went like this. The immunoSEQ software handled the initial read processing, while the LymphoSeq R package was used for the repertoire analyses. Clonality was calculated as 1 minus normalized Shannon entropy, and the Gini coefficient was also calculated for each TRB dataset. To infer phenotypes in unsorted samples, TRB sequences from sorted subsets of the recipient or donor were mapped onto unsorted samples from the same recipient. This is the immuneACCESS table as TCRdb keeps it, with only in-frame sequences that have V and J called. A part of the clones is gone; compared with another copy, unresolved V genes explain less than half, and the rest is unexplained. That table furnishes V, J and clone size, whereas the DNA furnished D and trimming. The sample has about 12,000 clones on record, with no singletons. The ten largest clones capture roughly 8% of the sample.

The CDR3, from cysteine to phenylalanine, totals 15 residues. The sequence is cut down to CDR3 DNA, 45 bases in frame from base 1. From V the trimming removes 6 bases and from J it removes 3 bases, while the gene matches leave 8 bases of the junction unaccounted for. From a lookup of the germline V gene (reference sequence), CDR1 and CDR2 are LNHDA and SQIVND. Concerning this clone itself: The antigen it binds to is not known. No qualities accompany the bases; no much larger clone lies one base away.

Peripheral blood samples were provided by related bone marrow donors on the day of marrow donation. Peripheral blood and bone marrow mononuclear cells were isolated by Ficoll-Hypaque density centrifugation and cryopreserved. The sequencing sample was made of PBMCs. The chain is encoded by TRBV19 joined to TRBJ2-5, with 9 central nucleotides matching TRBD1. The clonotype was recovered from a woman in her thirties or forties in good health, CMV-negative, and a related stem cell transplant donor. The nucleotides are TGTGCCAGTAGCCCCGCCGGGACAGGGAAAGAGACCCAGTACTTC. Its product reads: CASSPAGTGKETQYF.